Listed below are T cell receptor beta chains from one sample, sequenced in a study of T cell repertoires in cytomegalovirus infection. TCRdb ran MiXCR on the reads and lists one entry per CDR3 protein. The sample holds 250,000 to 300,000 distinct CDR3 sequences; roughly 21% are singletons and the top ten take approximately 19%. These TCRs' antigens remain unknown. The sample consisted of cultured PBMCs, taken from culture after CMV antigen stimulation. These TCRs come from a human donor in good health (CMV status not recorded). Some clones in this sample may be carry-over from other donors' samples. Each CDR3 is given with its conserved first and last residue. D genes are given only for firm matches. Expanded clones get a size class; other rows say once, few or many, or leave the size out.

TRBD1 | TRBJ1-1 | TRBV20-1 | many | CSARAHRGTAEAFF | TGCAGTGCTAGAGCTCACAGGGGGACCGCTGAAGCTTTCTTT
NA | TRBJ1-1 | TRBV18 | few | CASSPPGQRDTEAFF | TGTGCCAGCTCACCACCGGGTCAGCGGGACACTGAAGCTTTCTTT
TRBD1 | TRBJ1-2 | TRBV19 | many | CASSPRQGAGGYTF | TGTGCCAGTAGTCCCAGACAGGGGGCTGGTGGCTACACCTTC
NA | TRBJ1-5 | TRBV3-1 | NA | CASSPFQGANQPQHF | TGTGCCAGCAGCCCGTTCCAGGGTGCAAATCAGCCCCAGCATTTT
TRBD1 | TRBJ2-7 | TRBV5-4 | NA | CASSLDGTGFYEQYF | TGTGCCAGCAGCTTGGATGGGACAGGGTTCTACGAGCAGTACTTC
TRBD1 | TRBJ1-1 | TRBV6-2/TRBV6-3 | few | CASSYTGGARTEAFF | TGTGCCAGCAGTTATACAGGGGGCGCGAGGACTGAAGCTTTCTTT
TRBD2 | TRBJ2-1 | TRBV28 | many | CASSSTGTSVYNEQFF | TGTGCCAGCAGTTCAACCGGGACTAGCGTCTACAATGAGCAGTTCTTC
TRBD1 | TRBJ1-1 | TRBV6-5 | NA | CASSYWGQGSEAFF | TGTGCCAGCAGTTACTGGGGACAGGGGTCTGAAGCTTTCTTT
NA | TRBJ2-3 | TRBV7-8 | many | CASSLDRTDTQYF | TGTGCCAGCAGCTTAGACAGGACAGATACGCAGTATTTT
NA | TRBJ1-1 | TRBV7-8 | many | CASSLAKGEAFF | TGTGCCAGCAGCTTAGCTAAGGGTGAAGCTTTCTTT
TRBD2 | TRBJ2-1 | TRBV5-4 | NA | CASSLYSAGDNEQFF | TGTGCCAGCAGCTTATACAGCGCGGGAGACAATGAGCAGTTCTTC
TRBD2 | TRBJ2-7 | TRBV5-4 | many | CASSSTGTSNYEQYF | TGTGCCAGCAGCTCGACCGGGACTAGCAACTACGAGCAGTACTTC
TRBD1 | TRBJ2-5 | TRBV6-2/TRBV6-3 | NA | CASYDLRTGDQETQYF | TGTGCCAGCTACGACCTAAGGACAGGAGACCAAGAGACCCAGTACTTC
NA | TRBJ2-4 | TRBV7-9 | many | CASSLAHRAKNIQYF | TGTGCCAGCAGCTTAGCTCACAGGGCCAAAAACATTCAGTACTTC
NA | TRBJ1-5 | TRBV27 | few | CASSAVIANQPQHF | TGTGCCAGCAGCGCGGTTATAGCCAATCAGCCCCAGCATTTT
NA | TRBJ2-5 | TRBV7-6 | NA | CASSTSQETQYF | TGTGCCAGCAGCACCTCCCAAGAGACCCAGTACTTC
TRBD1 | TRBJ1-6 | TRBV7-2 | NA | CASSRQGRNNSPLHF | TGTGCCAGCAGCCGACAGGGGAGAAATAATTCACCCCTCCACTTT
NA | TRBJ1-5 | TRBV20-1 | few | CSARDPGYNQPQHF | TGCAGTGCTAGAGATCCGGGGTACAATCAGCCCCAGCATTTT
TRBD1 | TRBJ1-2 | TRBV7-2 | many | CASSRGRSEGYTF | TGTGCCAGCAGCAGGGGGCGGTCCGAAGGCTACACCTTC
NA | TRBJ1-2 | TRBV7-2 | few | CASSFDNYGYTF | TGTGCCAGCAGCTTTGACAACTATGGCTACACCTTC
TRBD1 | TRBJ2-1 | TRBV19 | NA | CASSIQDRARDEQFF | TGTGCCAGTAGTATTCAAGACAGGGCGCGAGATGAGCAGTTCTTC
NA | TRBJ1-3 | TRBV14 | NA | CASSQDIRGQVSYGNTIYF | TGTGCCAGCAGCCAAGACATCCGGGGTCAGGTTTCATACGGAAACACCATATATTTT
TRBD1 | TRBJ2-1 | TRBV12-3/TRBV12-4 | NA | CASSSPGQSYNEQFF | TGTGCCAGCAGTTCCCCGGGACAGTCCTACAATGAGCAGTTCTTC
TRBD2 | TRBJ2-3 | TRBV7-2 | many | CASSRDYRFTDTQYF | TGTGCCAGCAGCCGGGACTATAGGTTCACAGATACGCAGTATTTT
TRBD2 | TRBJ2-1 | TRBV5-1 | NA | CASSLAGAGSGEQFF | TGCGCCAGCAGCTTAGCGGGAGCAGGTAGCGGTGAGCAGTTCTTC
NA | TRBJ2-2 | TRBV5-4 | few | CASSLLNNAGELFF | TGTGCCAGCAGCTTGCTGAACAATGCCGGGGAGCTGTTTTTT
TRBD1 | TRBJ1-6 | TRBV7-3 | many | CASSAGQGSSPLHF | TGTGCCAGCAGCGCCGGACAGGGGAGCTCACCCCTCCACTTT
NA | TRBJ1-2 | TRBV4-1 | NA | CASSQESTAGRNYGYTF | TGCGCCAGCAGCCAAGAATCTACGGCGGGACGGAACTATGGCTACACCTTC
NA | TRBJ2-2 | TRBV7-6 | many | CASSLDPNTGELFF | TGTGCCAGCAGCTTAGATCCAAACACCGGGGAGCTGTTTTTT
TRBD2 | TRBJ2-1 | TRBV20-1 | many | CSARPTSDSYNEQFF | TGCAGTGCTAGGCCTACTAGCGATTCCTACAATGAGCAGTTCTTC
NA | TRBJ2-2 | TRBV28 | NA | CASSLLGQVNTGELFF | TGTGCCAGCAGTTTGCTAGGACAAGTCAACACCGGGGAGCTGTTTTTT
TRBD1 | TRBJ2-5 | TRBV6-6 | NA | CASSKDRVKTQYF | TGTGCCAGCAGTAAGGACAGGGTAAAGACCCAGTACTTC
NA | TRBJ2-3 | TRBV6-1 | many | CASSRERGDTQYF | TGTGCCAGCAGTCGGGAACGCGGGGATACGCAGTATTTT
NA | TRBJ1-1 | TRBV6-6 | NA | CASSYRSFGTPNTEAFF | TGTGCCAGCAGTTACCGTTCGTTTGGGACCCCGAACACTGAAGCTTTCTTT
NA | TRBJ2-3 | TRBV7-2 | many | CASSLVAGGTDTQYF | TGTGCCAGCAGCTTAGTAGCAGGGGGCACAGATACGCAGTATTTT
TRBD2 | TRBJ2-1 | TRBV6-4 | NA | CASIGESGRAYNEQFF | TGTGCCAGCATTGGGGAAAGCGGGAGGGCCTACAATGAGCAGTTCTTC
TRBD1 | TRBJ1-1 | TRBV7-2 | many | CASSLKNRGAFF | TGTGCCAGCAGCTTGAAGAACAGGGGAGCTTTCTTT
TRBD2 | TRBJ2-5 | TRBV11-3 | NA | CASSFVASGTQETQYF | TGTGCCAGCAGCTTCGTGGCTAGCGGGACCCAAGAGACCCAGTACTTC
NA | TRBJ2-3 | TRBV12-3/TRBV12-4 | NA | CASSPFVGVSPTDTQYF | TGTGCCAGCAGCCCTTTCGTGGGGGTCAGTCCCACAGATACGCAGTATTTT
TRBD2 | TRBJ2-1 | TRBV6-5 | NA | CASSPSGRVQFF | TGTGCCAGCAGTCCGAGCGGGAGGGTTCAGTTCTTC
NA | TRBJ2-5 | TRBV5-4 | many | CASSLVGRKETQYF | TGTGCCAGCAGCTTGGTTGGCAGAAAAGAGACCCAGTACTTC
NA | TRBJ2-7 | TRBV7-2 | few | CASSSNPVGAYYEQYF | TGTGCCAGCAGCTCAAACCCTGTGGGAGCCTATTACGAGCAGTACTTC
NA | TRBJ2-1 | TRBV27 | few | CASSLGIANIAIEQFF | TGTGCCAGCAGTTTAGGGATAGCTAACATTGCGATTGAGCAGTTCTTC
NA | TRBJ1-5 | TRBV4-1 | few | CASSQEVGASGSQHF | TGCGCCAGCAGCCAAGAAGTGGGTGCGTCCGGGTCCCAGCATTTT
NA | TRBJ2-4 | TRBV7-3 | many | CASSPFPGEGNIQYF | TGTGCCAGCAGTCCTTTCCCGGGAGAGGGAAACATTCAGTACTTC
NA | TRBJ1-2 | TRBV15 | few | CATSSAPNYGYTF | TGTGCCACCAGCAGTGCACCTAACTATGGCTACACCTTC
TRBD1 | TRBJ1-2 | TRBV4-3 | few | CASSQDSTGNYGYTF | TGCGCCAGCAGCCAAGATTCGACAGGGAACTATGGCTACACCTTC
NA | TRBJ2-1 | TRBV7-9 | few | CASSLMGLNNEQFF | TGTGCCAGCAGCTTAATGGGACTGAATAATGAGCAGTTCTTC
NA | TRBJ2-2 | TRBV7-3 | few | CASSLEDTGELFF | TGTGCCAGCAGCTTAGAAGACACCGGGGAGCTGTTTTTT
NA | TRBJ1-3 | TRBV11-3 | NA | CASSTRDFSGNTIYF | TGTGCCAGCAGCACCCGGGATTTCTCTGGAAACACCATATATTTT
NA | TRBJ2-3 | TRBV11-1 | few | CASSEGGRASLLDTQYF | TGTGCCAGCAGCGAGGGCGGTCGAGCGAGCCTTCTAGATACGCAGTATTTT
NA | TRBJ2-1 | TRBV6-6 | few | CASSYHILDRANEQFF | TGTGCCAGCAGTTACCACATACTAGACCGGGCCAATGAGCAGTTCTTC
NA | TRBJ2-7 | TRBV15 | NA | CATSRGGTDYEQYF | TGTGCCACCAGCAGGGGGGGGACAGACTACGAGCAGTACTTC
NA | TRBJ2-1 | TRBV27 | few | CASSLLGVSSYNEQFF | TGTGCCAGCAGTTTATTGGGGGTTAGCTCCTACAATGAGCAGTTCTTC
TRBD1 | TRBJ1-2 | TRBV12-3/TRBV12-4 | few | CATWGGGAGYGYTF | TGTGCCACTTGGGGAGGGGGCGCGGGCTATGGCTACACCTTC
TRBD2 | TRBJ2-4 | TRBV12-3/TRBV12-4 | few | CASSRLVREGGGVAKNIQYF | TGTGCCAGCAGTCGACTAGTTCGGGAGGGAGGAGGGGTGGCCAAAAACATTCAGTACTTC
TRBD2 | TRBJ2-1 | TRBV7-9 | NA | CATRYSGMNNEQFF | TGTGCCACCAGGTACAGCGGGATGAACAATGAGCAGTTCTTC
NA | TRBJ1-5 | TRBV6-6 | few | CASSYSRTADQPQHF | TGTGCCAGCAGTTACTCACGGACAGCGGATCAGCCCCAGCATTTT
NA | TRBJ2-2 | TRBV5-6 | NA | CASRQRVDTGELFF | TGTGCCAGCAGACAGCGGGTGGACACCGGGGAGCTGTTTTTT
NA | TRBJ2-1 | TRBV29-1 | few | CSVALWNEQFF | TGCAGCGTTGCATTGTGGAATGAGCAGTTCTTC